The 5 T cell receptor beta chains below come from one sample, sequenced in a study of blood T cell repertoires in COVID-19. Sequencing used immunoSEQ multiplex PCR; TCRdb keeps in-frame clones, though not all of them. The table shows some 180,000 clones, with about four fifths occurring only once. The sample was peripheral blood. These receptors originate from a woman aged 80 or over with COVID-19, enrolled during active disease.

The V gene is TRBV5-1, the J gene TRBJ2-3, with D unclear. The CDR3 runs 13 residues. With 2 bases removed from V and 4 bases from J, the gap between germline ends came to 8 bases. Per germline, CDR1 SGHRS and CDR2 YFSETQ. As DNA, the CDR3 is TGCGCCAGCAGCTTCCCCCCCGCAGATACGCAGTATTTT. Translation: CASSFPPADTQYF.

This chain links TRBV14 with TRBJ1-4; D remains unclear. V lost 0 bases and J lost 5, with 4 bases in between. The length of the CDR3 is 13 residues. Looked up from germline, CDR1 is SGHDN and CDR2 is FVKESK. DNA of the CDR3: TGTGCCAGCAGCCAAGACCTGAATGAAAAACTGTTTTTT. It is translated as CASSQDLNEKLFF.

V and J are TRBV18 and TRBJ1-6, with 11 positions matching TRBD1. The length of the CDR3 is 17 residues. Germline values: CDR1 KGHSH, CDR2 LQKENI. J was trimmed by 10 bases and V by 3 bases; bases with no gene match: 11. CDR3 nucleotides: TGTGCCAGCTCACCCGGACAGGGGGCGCAGATAAACTCACCCCTCCACTTT. Translated, it gives CASSPGQGAQINSPLHF.

The CDR3 reads CASSATSGGRDTQYF. The CDR3 nucleotides read TGTGCCAGTAGTGCGACTAGCGGGGGGCGTGATACGCAGTATTTT. V gene TRBV19 combines with J gene TRBJ2-3; TRBD2 aligns across 13 bases. The CDR3 runs to 15 residues. V dropped 5 bases and J dropped 6; count of bases not matched to a gene: 5. CDR1 is LNHDA and CDR2 is SQIVND in the germline V gene (reference sequence). Supplemented by reference TRBV19 and TRBJ2-3, the full variable domain reads DGGITQSPKYLFRKEGQNVTLSCEQNLNHDAMYWYRQDPGQGLRLIYYSQIVNDFQKGDIAEGYSVSREKKESFPLTVTSAQKNPTAFYLCASSATSGGRDTQYFGPGTRLTVL.

CDR3 in amino acids: CASSNTGMNQPQHF. As DNA, the CDR3 is TGCGCCAGCAGCAACACAGGGATGAATCAGCCCCAGCATTTT. This chain joins TRBV4-1 and TRBJ1-5; tentative D call: TRBD1 (6 bases). V shed 5 bases and J shed 4 bases, with 12 bases lying between them. This CDR3 has 14 residues. Germline lookup yields CDR1 MGHRA and CDR2 YSYEKL.